Each of the 15 T cell receptor beta chains below was sequenced from the same sample in a study of blood T cell repertoires in COVID-19. Assay: immunoSEQ multiplex PCR; the TCRdb copy retains only in-frame clones and omits some. The sample shows about 190,000 clones, about 80% of them seen only once. Sequencing was performed on peripheral blood. Source of these receptors: a man aged 60 to 69 with acute or convalescent COVID-19.

The chain uses TRBV18 and TRBJ1-1; D is undetermined. This CDR3 contains 13 residues. From germline, CDR1 is KGHSH and CDR2 LQKENI. Trimming took off 2 bases at V and 3 bases at J, with 7 bases between the two ends. CDR3 nucleotides: TGTGCCAGCTCACCAATCCGGGACACTGAAGCTTTCTTT. Translated, it gives CASSPIRDTEAFF.

Notes on this clone: Other DNA sequences from this sample encode an identical CDR3 as well. The rearrangement joins TRBV2 to TRBJ1-2, with 9 positions matching TRBD1. Germline trimming cut 4 bases from V and 7 bases from J; bases unmatched to any gene: 7. Germline lookup yields CDR1 SNHLY and CDR2 FYNNEI. The CDR3 sequence is 14 residues long. CDR3 DNA sequence: TGTGCCAGCAGTGCGGGACAGGGAATGGGTGGCTACACCTTC. Its protein is CASSAGQGMGGYTF.

The V and J genes are TRBV5-1 and TRBJ1-1; D is possibly TRBD1 (5 bases). Germline V gene sequence: CDR1 SGHRS, CDR2 YFSETQ. The V and J ends lost 4 bases and 5 bases respectively, with 18 bases between them. The CDR3 contains 15 residues. CDR3 amino acids: CASSPLGQGSTEAFF. The CDR3 DNA is TGCGCCAGCAGCCCCCTTGGACAAGGTAGTACTGAAGCTTTCTTT.

The rearrangement joins TRBV3-1 (or the pseudogene TRBV3-2) to TRBJ1-6, with 7 bases fitting TRBD1. The length of the CDR3 is 18 residues. V dropped 0 bases and J dropped 12; count of bases not matched to a gene: 17. Per germline, CDR1 LGHDT and CDR2 YNNKEL (reference sequence). The DNA of the CDR3 is TGTGCCAGCAGCCAAGAGCAGGGGGGCGCGAAGGTTAGGAAACCCCTCCACTTT. This gives the protein CASSQEQGGAKVRKPLHF.

The V call is TRBV11-2, the J call TRBJ2-5; 9 bases fit TRBD1. Per germline, CDR1 SGHAT and CDR2 FQNNGV. CDR3 length equals 14 residues. J lost 5 bases, V lost 6 bases, and 7 bases had no gene match. The DNA for the CDR3 is TGTGCCAGCAGGCTGACAGGGGGTGTGGAGACCCAGTACTTC. This translates into CASRLTGGVETQYF.

V usage is TRBV4-1 and J usage is TRBJ2-7; 8 bases align to TRBD2. This CDR3 contains 15 residues. Germline CDR1 and CDR2: MGHRA and YSYEKL. V dropped 4 bases and J dropped 1; count of bases not matched to a gene: 6. CDR3 protein: CASSRTTSASYEQYF. The CDR3 DNA reads as TGCGCCAGCAGCCGAACGACTAGCGCTTCCTACGAGCAGTACTTC.

The chain employs TRBV2 and TRBJ2-7; 8 bases agree with TRBD1. This CDR3 has 14 amino acids. J lost 3 bases, V lost 5 bases, and 6 bases had no gene match. From germline, CDR1 is SNHLY and CDR2 FYNNEI. CDR3 in amino acids: CASSYSTGDYEQYF. DNA of the CDR3: TGTGCCAGCAGTTATTCGACAGGGGACTACGAGCAGTACTTC. The whole variable domain, filled in from reference TRBV2 and TRBJ2-7, reads EPEVTQTPSHQVTQMGQEVILRCVPISNHLYFYWYRQILGQKVEFLVSFYNNEISEKSEIFDDQFSVERPDGSNFTLKIRSTKLEDSAMYFCASSYSTGDYEQYFGPGTRLTVT.

The rearrangement links TRBV19 to TRBJ1-6; 10 bases are a match to TRBD1. The CDR3 has 14 residues. With V trimmed by 7 bases and J by 7 bases, 4 bases remained unmatched. The germline V gene has CDR1 LNHDA and CDR2 SQIVND (reference sequence). This CDR3 is CASTGTGENSPLHF. The CDR3 bases are TGTGCCAGTACCGGGACAGGGGAGAATTCACCCCTCCACTTT.

The J gene is TRBJ2-1, the V gene TRBV5-6; 9 positions match TRBD2. The CDR3 length is 14 residues. Per germline, CDR1 SGHDT and CDR2 YYEEEE. After removal of 0 bases from V and 9 bases from J, the junction contained 4 bases not matched to a gene. In DNA, the CDR3 is TGTGCCAGCAGCTTGGTACGGCGGGAGGGTGAGCAGTTCTTC. Protein: CASSLVRREGEQFF.

The chain recombines TRBV6-5 with TRBJ2-7; no definite D call. Germline CDR1 reads MNHEY; CDR2 reads SVGAGI. Between the trimmed V and J ends, which lost 6 bases and 3 bases, there was a span of 18 bases. CDR3 length: 15 residues. The CDR3 nucleotides read TGTGCCAGCAGCTCGTCAGGTTTCTCCTACTACGAGCAGTACTTC. It specifies CASSSSGFSYYEQYF.

This sequence joins TRBV11-2 and TRBJ2-1, with D possibly matching TRBD2 (5 bases). The V and J ends lost 3 bases and 7 bases respectively, with 16 bases between them. Germline CDR1 SGHAT, CDR2 FQNNGV. This CDR3 spans 15 amino acids. CDR3 amino acids: CASSFFSRVGNEQFF. CDR3 nucleotides: TGTGCCAGCAGCTTTTTTTCGCGGGTAGGGAATGAGCAGTTCTTC.

The V and J genes are TRBV6-2 or TRBV6-3 and TRBJ2-7; D uncertain. Germline CDR1 MNHEY, CDR2 SVGEGT. The CDR3 is 15 amino acids. Trimming cost V 3 bases and J 5 bases, with 17 bases left between them. The DNA of the CDR3 is TGTGCCAGCAGTTATTCGGCAGGTATGATGGACGAGCAGTACTTC. This translates into CASSYSAGMMDEQYF.

J is TRBJ2-2 and V is TRBV18, with TRBD1 identical over 9 bases. The germline CDR1 and CDR2 sequences are KGHSH and LQKENI. V lost 3 bases, J lost 0 bases, and 5 bases stayed unmatched. The CDR3 sequence is 17 residues long. Here the CDR3 DNA reads TGTGCCAGCTCACCGACCGGGACAGGGTCGAACACCGGGGAGCTGTTTTTT. Its translation is CASSPTGTGSNTGELFF.

The chain couples TRBV18 to TRBJ1-1; 9 positions match TRBD1. V lost 3 bases and J lost 4; bases outside the gene matches: 9. CDR3 length: 16 amino acids. The germline gives CDR1 KGHSH, CDR2 LQKENI. The CDR3 bases are TGTGCCAGCTCACCTCAGCCCGGGACAGGGAGCACTGAAGCTTTCTTT. This gives the protein CASSPQPGTGSTEAFF.

This chain uses TRBV19 with TRBJ1-5, with D possibly TRBD1 on 5 matching bases. The CDR3 is 12 amino acids. Germline V gene lookup returns CDR1 LNHDA and CDR2 SQIVND (reference sequence). Trimming took 5 bases from V and 9 from J, leaving 11 bases between them. CDR3 DNA sequence: TGTGCCAGTAGTCAGCAGGGCGGGCCCCAGCATTTT. The encoded protein is CASSQQGGPQHF.